This paragraph covers one T cell receptor beta chain sequence. Its antigen is unknown. The data are from a study of T cell responses to AZD1222 COVID-19 vaccine. The data were produced by immunoSEQ multiplex PCR, yet TCRdb's version contains in-frame clones alone and is incomplete. The sample carries over 150,000 clones, around 87% recorded once. V lost 5 bases, J lost 8 bases, and 8 bases stayed unmatched. This CDR3 contains 15 residues. Germline-derived CDR1 and CDR2 are LNHDA and SQIVND (reference sequence). Study results and limitations: Scientists sampled the repertoires only once the peak T cell response had passed. Most donors were white British, females outnumbered males, and clonal diversity was possibly underestimated.

The source material was peripheral blood, sampled 28 days after the second AZD1222 dose. The chain joins TRBV19 to TRBJ2-1, with TRBD1 matching 11 bases. This receptor was obtained from an adult who received the AZD1222 COVID-19 vaccine. The CDR3 DNA is TGTGCCAGTAGTCCCGGGACAGGGGGGAAGGATGAGCAGTTCTTC. Its translation is CASSPGTGGKDEQFF.